A single sample gave rise to the 29 T cell receptor beta chains below, sequenced in a study of human T cells and chemical hapten exposure. MiXCR, applied by TCRdb to the RACE reads, yields one record per CDR3 protein. The table has 150,000 or so distinct CDR3 sequences, around 13% seen once; the top ten hold 1.7%. Noted time point: patch test 1, 2 weeks after DPC sensitization. The treatment was: therapeutic diphenylcyclopropenone sensitization with weekly scalp DPC. The sequences come from whole blood, collected in connection with sensitization to the hapten diphenylcyclopropenone (DPC). These receptors originate from a woman aged 25 to 45 with alopecia areata. Some clones in this sample may be carry-over from other donors' samples.

In its sample, this clonotype was seen a few times. V gene TRBV19 combines with J gene TRBJ2-1, with 11 bases aligning to TRBD1. CDR3 length equals 16 residues. CDR1 and CDR2 (germline): LNHDA, SQIVND (reference sequence). The J segment lost 8 bases and the V segment lost 9 bases, leaving 15 bases of the junction unmatched. DNA of the CDR3: TGTGCCAGCAACCACCTCCGGGACAGGGGGAGGGATGAGCAGTTCTTC. Its translation: CASNHLRDRGRDEQFF.

The sample holds a few counts of this clonotype. The genes are TRBV3-1 and TRBJ2-7, with TRBD1 matching 8 bases. Losses at the gene ends were 4 bases for V and 8 bases for J; bases not matched to a gene: 7. CDR3 size: 13 residues. CDR1 and CDR2 from the germline V gene are LGHDT and YNNKEL (reference sequence). CDR3 in DNA: TGTGCCAGCAGCCCCGGGACAGGCATCAAGCAGTACTTC. Its protein is CASSPGTGIKQYF.

In its sample, this clonotype was seen a few times. The V and J genes are TRBV7-2 and TRBJ2-1, with a possible D match to TRBD2 (5 bases). Germline-derived CDR1 and CDR2 are SGHTA and FQGNSA. V shed 5 bases and J shed 2 bases, with 10 bases lying between them. The CDR3 is made up of 14 amino acids. The CDR3 nucleotides are TGTGCCAGCAGCCCCGGAGCGGCCTACAATGAGCAGTTCTTC. Amino acid sequence: CASSPGAAYNEQFF.

This clonotype was detected a few times. The rearrangement uses TRBV7-2 and TRBJ1-5; TRBD1 matches 9 bases. CDR1 is SGHTA and CDR2 is FQGNSA in the germline V gene. The CDR3 loop spans 14 amino acids. After removal of 5 bases from V and 5 bases from J, the junction contained 4 bases not matched to a gene. The CDR3 region is CASSMRTGDQPQHF. The CDR3, as DNA: TGTGCCAGCAGCATGAGGACAGGGGATCAGCCCCAGCATTTT. Full variable domain (remainder filled in from reference TRBV7-2 and TRBJ1-5): GAGVSQSPSNKVTEKGKDVELRCDPISGHTALYWYRQSLGQGLEFLIYFQGNSAPDKSGLPSDRFSAERTGGSVSTLTIQRTQQEDSAVYLCASSMRTGDQPQHFGDGTRLSIL.

This clonotype occurred a few times. The chain recombines TRBV7-3 with TRBJ2-2; D may correspond to TRBD1 or TRBD2 (7 bases each). The germline CDR1 and CDR2 sequences are SGHTA and FQGTGA. Trimming removed 5 bases at V and 4 bases at J, with 20 bases between. The CDR3 contains 17 residues. The CDR3 loop reads CASSRTGDYRSTGELFF. The CDR3 coding sequence is TGTGCCAGCAGCCGTACAGGGGACTATAGGTCCACCGGGGAGCTGTTTTTT.

The CDR3 DNA reads as TGTGCCAGCAGAGAGGACAGGGTAGTCAGCAAGCAGTACTTC. Translating gives CASREDRVVSKQYF. The chain carries TRBV12-3 or TRBV12-4 and TRBJ2-7; TRBD1 aligns across 8 bases. The length of the CDR3 is 14 residues. With V trimmed by 6 bases and J by 8 bases, 12 bases remained unmatched.

This clonotype has more than one count but fewer than ten. This sequence joins TRBV29-1 and TRBJ2-1; D is ambiguous. The CDR3 length is 12 residues. Trimming shortened V by 8 bases and J by 8 bases, and 16 bases separated the two germline ends. Germline CDR1 reads SQVTM; CDR2 reads ANQGSEA. CDR3 bases: TGCAGCAGTCGTAGAGGTGCCGATGAGCAGTTCTTC. This translates into CSSRRGADEQFF.

The rearrangement joins TRBV30 to TRBJ2-3, with D possibly matching TRBD1 (5 bases). There are 13 residues in the CDR3. The V and J ends lost 0 bases and 9 bases respectively, with 13 bases between them. CDR1 and CDR2 from the germline V gene are GTSNPN and SVGIG (reference sequence). The CDR3: CAWSVFTTATQYF. The CDR3 DNA reads TGTGCCTGGAGTGTCTTTACGACAGCCACGCAGTATTTT.

V and J are TRBV2 and TRBJ2-7, with D unresolved. The CDR3 is 13 residues long. Trimming stripped 0 bases from V and 7 bases from J, with 10 bases between. Germline V gene lookup returns CDR1 SNHLY and CDR2 FYNNEI. Here the CDR3 reads CASSEAGLGEQYF. For the CDR3, the DNA is TGTGCCAGCAGTGAAGCAGGCCTCGGTGAGCAGTACTTC.

The chain joins TRBV7-9 to TRBJ1-6, with TRBD1 as a possible D gene (5 bases). Trimming took 5 bases from V and 8 from J, leaving 16 bases between them. Per germline, CDR1 SEHNR and CDR2 FQNEAQ (reference sequence). The length of the CDR3 is 15 residues. CDR3 coding DNA: TGTGCCAGCAGCCCGGGACCGGGGAGGGATTCACCCCTCCACTTT. Translation gives CASSPGPGRDSPLHF.

This clonotype came up many times. The rearrangement links TRBV28 to TRBJ2-3; TRBD2 matches at 9 bases. V was clipped by 1 base and J by 5 bases; unmatched bases: 10. The CDR3 runs to 17 residues. CDR1 is MDHEN and CDR2 is SYDVKM in the germline V gene. CDR3 sequence (DNA): TGTGCCAGCAGTTTATTTGCTGGCGGGAGGGCCGGAGATACGCAGTATTTT. Its protein product is CASSLFAGGRAGDTQYF.

This clonotype was observed at least ten times. The chain joins TRBV6-1 to TRBJ2-1; TRBD2 matches at 7 bases. The CDR3 contains 15 residues. Germline V gives CDR1 MNHNS, CDR2 SASEGT. V lost 7 bases and J lost 4; bases outside the gene matches: 10. CDR3 region: CASIIREGSYNEQFF. CDR3 DNA sequence: TGTGCCAGCATTATCAGGGAGGGCTCTTACAATGAGCAGTTCTTC.

This clonotype has only a few counts. This rearrangement joins TRBV7-2 to TRBJ2-2; D may be TRBD2 (5 bases). The V end lost 1 base, the J end lost 6 bases, and 15 bases lay between the germline ends. This CDR3 region has 16 residues. The germline CDR1 and CDR2 sequences are SGHTA and FQGNSA. DNA of the CDR3: TGTGCCAGCAGCTTAGTTGTCCGGGGATGGCCCGGGGAGCTGTTTTTT. Its translation: CASSLVVRGWPGELFF.

The V gene is TRBV4-2, the J gene TRBJ1-2, with unresolved D. V was trimmed by 0 bases and J by 6 bases, leaving 8 bases between them. In germline, CDR1 is LGHNA, CDR2 YNFKEQ. This CDR3 has 13 amino acids. CDR3 DNA sequence: TGTGCCAGCAGCCAAGAGGGGATAGATGGCTACACCTTC. Residues: CASSQEGIDGYTF.

This clonotype was seen a few times. The chain joins TRBV4-1 to TRBJ1-1; D gene unclear. Germline CDR1 and CDR2: MGHRA and YSYEKL. CDR3 length: 14 amino acids. Trimming stripped 3 bases from V and 4 bases from J, with 12 bases between. For the CDR3, the DNA is TGCGCCAGCAGCCAGGAGGGCGCGGGCACTGAAGCTTTCTTT. Its protein is CASSQEGAGTEAFF.

The chain couples TRBV19 to TRBJ2-7; D not resolved. V was trimmed by 3 bases and J by 8 bases, leaving 20 bases between them. Germline CDR1 LNHDA, CDR2 SQIVND (reference sequence). The CDR3 runs 15 residues. The CDR3 DNA follows: TGTGCCAGTAGTATTACTCCATCTCATAACGGCAAGCAGTACTTC. Translation gives CASSITPSHNGKQYF. Drawing the rest from reference TRBV19 and TRBJ2-7, the complete variable domain is DGGITQSPKYLFRKEGQNVTLSCEQNLNHDAMYWYRQDPGQGLRLIYYSQIVNDFQKGDIAEGYSVSREKKESFPLTVTSAQKNPTAFYLCASSITPSHNGKQYFGPGTRLTVT.

This clonotype appeared a few times. This chain uses TRBV5-4 with TRBJ2-1; D not resolved. V was clipped by 4 bases and J by 7 bases, with 9 bases between them. The CDR3 covers 12 residues. CDR1 SGHNT and CDR2 YYREEE come from the germline V gene (reference sequence). The chain's CDR3 is CASSKDGNEQFF. In DNA, the CDR3 is TGTGCCAGCAGCAAGGACGGGAATGAGCAGTTCTTC.

This clonotype was recorded a few times. The chain joins TRBV18 to TRBJ1-4, with D perhaps matching TRBD1 (6 bases). The germline V and J ends were trimmed by 6 bases and 8 bases, with 19 bases remaining between them. Germline values: CDR1 KGHSH, CDR2 LQKENI. The length of the CDR3 is 15 residues. CDR3 nucleotides: TGTGCCAGCTCGCCTGGGGGCTCCCAAGGGGAAAAACTGTTTTTT. Translating gives CASSPGGSQGEKLFF. Combining the CDR3 with reference TRBV18 and TRBJ1-4 gives the whole variable domain NAGVMQNPRHLVRRRGQEARLRCSPMKGHSHVYWYRQLPEEGLKFMVYLQKENIIDESGMPKERFSAEFPKEGPSILRIQQVVRGDSAAYFCASSPGGSQGEKLFFGSGTQLSVL.

The chain combines TRBV12-3 or TRBV12-4 with TRBJ2-5; D gene unclear. Trimming shortened V by 3 bases and J by 5 bases, and 10 bases separated the two germline ends. This CDR3 is 13 amino acids long. In DNA form, the CDR3 reads TGTGCCAGCAGTTTGACTCTTCTGGAGACCCAGTACTTC. Amino acid sequence: CASSLTLLETQYF.

This clonotype was picked up a small number of times. The rearrangement links TRBV14 to TRBJ2-1; 10 nucleotides align to TRBD2. J was trimmed by 5 bases and V by 11 bases; bases with no gene match: 12. CDR3 length: 15 residues. Germline CDR1 reads SGHDN; CDR2 reads FVKESK. CDR3 nucleotide sequence: TGTGCCCGGACAGGAGCTAGCGGGAGACACAATGAGCAGTTCTTC. As protein: CARTGASGRHNEQFF.

This clonotype was seen a few times. The V and J genes are TRBV7-2 and TRBJ2-3; 7 nucleotides line up with TRBD2. Germline values: CDR1 SGHTA, CDR2 FQGNSA. The CDR3 loop spans 16 amino acids. Trimming at V came to 3 bases and at J to 1 base, leaving 7 bases not matched to a gene. The CDR3 is CASSFGPLAGTDTQYF. Written as DNA, the CDR3 is TGTGCCAGCAGCTTTGGCCCCCTAGCGGGCACAGATACGCAGTATTTT.

The table lists this clonotype with many counts. The chain has TRBV7-8 and TRBJ2-7, with a possible D match to TRBD2 (6 bases). V lost 1 base, J lost 3 bases, and 22 bases lay in between. This CDR3 spans 18 amino acids. CDR1 is SGHVS and CDR2 is FQNEAQ in the germline V gene. This CDR3 is CASSLVPGTYGRSYEQYF. The CDR3 DNA sequence: TGTGCCAGCAGCTTAGTCCCCGGGACTTACGGGAGAAGCTACGAGCAGTACTTC.

This clonotype was seen only a few times. V is TRBV11-3 and J is TRBJ2-1; weak D call: TRBD1 (6 bases). This CDR3 spans 17 amino acids. CDR1 is SGHNT, CDR2 YENEEA, per germline. The V end lost 2 bases, the J end lost 5 bases, and 19 bases lay between the germline ends. CDR3 in amino acids: CASSLSRDRFRDNEQFF. In DNA, the CDR3 is TGTGCCAGCAGCTTAAGCCGCGACAGGTTTCGGGACAATGAGCAGTTCTTC.

For the CDR3, the DNA is TGTGCCAGCAGCTTAGCGAGGCAGGTGGAGATTGGCTACACCTTC. It yields the protein CASSLARQVEIGYTF. V is TRBV7-9 and J is TRBJ1-2; no clear D. V lost 0 bases and J 7 bases, leaving 15 bases between the germline ends. The CDR3 has 15 residues. The germline V gene encodes CDR1 SEHNR and CDR2 FQNEAQ (reference sequence).

This clonotype showed up many times. CDR3 region: CSARVGQSTNEKLFF. In nucleotides, the CDR3 is TGCAGTGCTAGAGTGGGACAGTCAACTAATGAAAAACTGTTTTTT. The gene calls are TRBV20-1 and TRBJ1-4; 7 bases are a match to TRBD1. Trimming removed 1 base from V and 0 bases from J; junction bases left unmatched: 2. This CDR3 comprises 15 residues. Germline CDR1 reads DFQATT; CDR2 reads SNEGSKA (reference sequence).

The rearrangement uses TRBV28 and TRBJ2-7, with 8 nucleotides matching TRBD1. V lost 6 bases, J lost 1 base, and 2 bases stayed unmatched. This CDR3 comprises 13 residues. CDR1 and CDR2 (germline): MDHEN, SYDVKM. CDR3 nucleotides: TGTGCCAGCAGGACAGGGGTTTCCTACGAGCAGTACTTC. Translation: CASRTGVSYEQYF.

This chain joins TRBV28 and TRBJ2-1; 8 bases line up with TRBD2. Unmatched junction bases numbered 7, after V lost 5 bases and J lost 7 bases. The CDR3 extends over 14 amino acids. Germline lookup yields CDR1 MDHEN and CDR2 SYDVKM. The CDR3 DNA follows: TGTGCCAGCAGTCGAGGACTAGCAACGAATGAGCAGTTCTTC. It codes for CASSRGLATNEQFF.

The V call is TRBV28, the J call TRBJ2-5, with 10 bases identical to TRBD2. The CDR3 loop spans 14 amino acids. V was pared by 5 bases and J by 3 bases, with 3 bases of the junction left unmatched. CDR1 and CDR2 (germline): MDHEN, SYDVKM. The CDR3 coding sequence is TGTGCCAGCAGTAGCGGGGGGGCCAAAGAGACCCAGTACTTC. This translates into CASSSGGAKETQYF.

Only a few counts were recorded for this clonotype. J is TRBJ1-1 and V is TRBV20-1; 7 positions agree with TRBD1. Per the germline V gene, CDR1 is DFQATT and CDR2 is SNEGSKA (reference sequence). This CDR3 region has 14 residues. CDR3 amino acids: CRITGARSNTEAFF. CDR3 coding DNA: TGCAGGATAACAGGGGCCCGCTCGAACACTGAAGCTTTCTTT.